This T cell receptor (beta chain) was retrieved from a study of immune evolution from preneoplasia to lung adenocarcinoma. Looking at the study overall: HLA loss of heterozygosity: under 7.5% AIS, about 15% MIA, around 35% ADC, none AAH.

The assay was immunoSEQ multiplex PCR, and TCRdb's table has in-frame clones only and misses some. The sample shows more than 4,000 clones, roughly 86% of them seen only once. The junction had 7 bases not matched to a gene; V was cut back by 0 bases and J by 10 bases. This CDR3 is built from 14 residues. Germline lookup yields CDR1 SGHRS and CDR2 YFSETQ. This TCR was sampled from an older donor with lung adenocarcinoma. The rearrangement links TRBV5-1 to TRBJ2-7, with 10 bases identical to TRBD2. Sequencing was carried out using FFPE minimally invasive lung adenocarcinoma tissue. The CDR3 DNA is TGCGCCAGCAGCTTGGAAGCTAGCGGGAGTTCTCAGTACTTC. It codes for CASSLEASGSSQYF.